Listed below are T cell receptor beta chains from one sample, sequenced in a study of blood T cell repertoires in COVID-19. Data came from immunoSEQ multiplex PCR; TCRdb stores just in-frame clones and leaves some out. The sample carries some 320,000 clones, 85% recorded once. The sample comprised PBMCs or T cells enriched from blood (not recorded which). The receptors come from a woman aged 25 to 45 who had been exposed to COVID-19. Both conserved end residues are part of each CDR3. The D gene is left open where the match is weak. Not every row has a clone size; where given, it reads once, few, many or a size class.

v_call clone_size d_call cdr3_aa
TRBV2 NA NA CASSPSYGYTF
TRBV4-1 once TRBD1 CASSQFHGTALHTQYF
TRBV27 NA TRBD2 CASSHSGSSYEQYF
TRBV6-6 NA NA CASSDSRGYEQYF
TRBV2 NA TRBD2 CASSERLALTSTDTQYF
TRBV21-1 NA NA CAGNQGWAKGRGGYTF
TRBV27 once TRBD1 CASKRDNDRGQEKLFF
TRBV28 NA TRBD1 CASSLSGGITETQYF
TRBV7-8 NA NA CAPTPGWEKLFF
TRBV7-9 NA NA CASTLDGPTDTQYF
TRBV29-1 NA NA CSVEAGANTGELFF
TRBV25-1 NA TRBD1 CASSTGGGWSGELFF
TRBV6-6 NA TRBD1 CASSYSTGGDTEAFF
TRBV11-2 NA TRBD1 CASSLLGTGTDDGYTF
TRBV30 NA NA CAWSVRGNTQYF
TRBV5-1 NA NA CASSLPGTRTDTQYF
TRBV4-3 NA NA CASSQDLKGGNSPLHF
TRBV2 NA NA CASRQNTEAFF
TRBV30 NA TRBD1 CAWSTGAWNQPQHF
TRBV2 NA TRBD2 CASIPRAGGSDEQYF
TRBV7-3 NA TRBD2 CASSLSPAGESEQFF
TRBV5-1 NA TRBD1 CASSERQGGNTEAFF
TRBV6-5 NA TRBD1 CASSHDRGAEAFF
TRBV28 once NA CASSPVKAGAAPGELFF
TRBV6-5 NA TRBD2 CASTLRGLAYEQYF
TRBV7-8 NA TRBD1 CASSTRQGRVRTEAFF
TRBV5-6 NA TRBD1 CASSYDRGSSYEQYF
TRBV7-8 NA NA CASSLMGLGGYAEAFF
TRBV30 NA TRBD1 CAWKLQGKNTEAFF
TRBV7-9 NA TRBD1 CASSSGTGGAAFF
TRBV1 NA NA CTSRRWTEIYNQPQHF
TRBV28 once NA CASSPLVYRNEQFF
TRBV28 NA NA CASNTPKGWETQYF
TRBV2 NA TRBD2 CASRVTGGIYEQYF
TRBV3-1/TRBV3-2 NA NA CASSRGQTEAFF
TRBV6-5 NA NA CASSYSAGSNQPQHF
TRBV9 NA NA CASSVESLPGVGAFF
TRBV5-1 NA TRBD2 CASNGLLRGGNTDTQYF
TRBV7-9 NA TRBD2 CASRTTRLAGSYNEQFF
TRBV19 NA TRBD2 CASSAATLSGGVGETQYF